The 26 T cell receptor beta chains given below trace back to one sample, sequenced in a study of Graves' ophthalmopathy and Graves' hyperthyroidism. TCR beta CDR3 regions were amplified from RNA transcripts. Investigators did first-round RT-PCR with HTBI primers, then second-round multiplex PCR. Via MiXCR, TCRdb re-called the multiplex PCR reads, giving one row per CDR3 protein. The repertoire consists of over a million distinct CDR3 sequences, with about 40% occurring once and the leading ten covering approximately 12%. The sample comprised peripheral blood or thyroid tissue (not recorded which). These receptors originate from an adult man with Graves' hyperthyroidism.

The V and J genes are TRBV7-2 and TRBJ1-1, with D perhaps matching TRBD1 (5 bases). Trimming took 4 bases from V and 6 from J, leaving 21 bases between them. Germline V CDR1 and CDR2: SGHTA, FQGNSA. The CDR3 is made up of 16 amino acids. The CDR3 DNA reads TGTGCCAGCAGCTCGGACCGGGACTTTTGGGGGGCTGAAGCTTTCTTT. Protein sequence: CASSSDRDFWGAEAFF.

The V call is TRBV27, the J call TRBJ2-7; 10 nucleotides agree with TRBD2. The CDR3 length is 14 residues. Germline V lookup: CDR1 MNHEY, CDR2 SMNVEV (reference sequence). Unmatched junction bases numbered 4, after V lost 6 bases and J lost 2 bases. CDR3 protein: CASRRTSGPYEQYF. DNA of the CDR3: TGTGCCAGCAGGCGGACTAGCGGTCCCTACGAGCAGTACTTC.

The V and J genes are TRBV20-1 and TRBJ1-4, with D unclear. The CDR3 length is 11 residues. The germline V gene has CDR1 DFQATT and CDR2 SNEGSKA (reference sequence). With 7 bases removed from V and 5 bases from J, the gap between germline ends came to 8 bases. This CDR3 is CSGSKNEKLFF. The DNA of the CDR3 is TGCAGTGGTAGTAAAAATGAAAAACTGTTTTTT.

V usage is TRBV3-1 and J usage is TRBJ1-2; D may be TRBD1 (5 bases). The CDR3 length is 13 residues. Germline V lookup: CDR1 LGHDT, CDR2 YNNKEL (reference sequence). Trimming removed 0 bases from V and 6 bases from J, with 8 bases in between. CDR3: CASSQDGTHGYTF. In DNA, the CDR3 is TGTGCCAGCAGCCAAGATGGGACCCATGGCTACACCTTC.

This clonotype was counted a few times. The rearrangement links TRBV25-1 to TRBJ1-6, with D possibly TRBD1 on 6 matching bases. V was clipped by 8 bases and J by 5 bases, with 13 bases between them. The CDR3 is 14 residues long. Germline V gene data show CDR1 as MGHDK and CDR2 as SYGVNS. The CDR3 bases are TGTGCCAGCCAAGGACAGATGAATAATTCACCCCTCCACTTT. Protein: CASQGQMNNSPLHF.

This clonotype was detected only a few times. The V call is TRBV6-5, the J call TRBJ2-7; the D gene could be TRBD1 or TRBD2 (5 bases each). The CDR3 totals 13 residues. Germline V lookup: CDR1 MNHEY, CDR2 SVGAGI. V was pared by 11 bases and J by 0 bases, with 14 bases between. CDR3 sequence (DNA): TGTGCCCCCAGGGACCGGAGCTCCTACGAGCAGTACTTC. Protein: CAPRDRSSYEQYF.

This clonotype was seen many times. This chain uses TRBV7-9 with TRBJ1-5, with no clear D. CDR1 SEHNR and CDR2 FQNEAQ come from the germline V gene (reference sequence). The CDR3 extends over 12 amino acids. Between the trimmed V and J ends, which lost 4 bases and 5 bases, there was a span of 6 bases. The CDR3 nucleotides are TGTGCCAGCAGCTGGAGTCATCAGCCCCAGCATTTT. This translates into CASSWSHQPQHF.

This clonotype was detected many times. V and J are TRBV29-1 and TRBJ1-5; no reliable D call. The germline V and J ends were trimmed by 5 bases and 4 bases, with 3 bases remaining between them. Looked up from germline, CDR1 is SQVTM and CDR2 is ANQGSEA. CDR3 length: 10 amino acids. CDR3 amino acids: CSVTNQPQHF. CDR3 coding DNA: TGCAGCGTTACAAATCAGCCCCAGCATTTT. The whole variable domain, filled in from reference TRBV29-1 and TRBJ1-5, reads SAVISQKPSRDICQRGTSLTIQCQVDSQVTMMFWYRQQPGQSLTLIATANQGSEATYESGFVIDKFPISRPNLTFSTLTVSNMSPEDSSIYLCSVTNQPQHFGDGTRLSIL.

The chain recombines TRBV5-1 with TRBJ1-1; D gene uncertain. The CDR3 loop spans 15 amino acids. V dropped 4 bases and J dropped 3 bases, with 16 bases sitting between them. Germline V gene sequence: CDR1 SGHRS, CDR2 YFSETQ. DNA for the CDR3: TGCGCCAGCAGCGTAGGTCCCTCTCTTGACACTGAAGCTTTCTTT. Protein sequence: CASSVGPSLDTEAFF.

The V and J genes are TRBV7-8 and TRBJ1-1; possible D gene TRBD1, 6 bases. This CDR3 has 17 residues. Germline loops: CDR1 SGHVS, CDR2 FQNEAQ. V dropped 4 bases and J dropped 4 bases, with 22 bases sitting between them. CDR3 protein: CASSSRMGAASGTEAFF. Written as DNA, the CDR3 is TGTGCCAGCAGCTCCCGTATGGGGGCGGCCTCCGGCACTGAAGCTTTCTTT.

Only a few counts were recorded for this clonotype. V is TRBV12-3 or TRBV12-4 and J is TRBJ1-5; a possible D gene is TRBD1 (5 bases). Trimming stripped 6 bases from V and 1 base from J, with 13 bases between. The CDR3 spans 15 residues. This CDR3 is CASSAGPRSNQPQHF. The CDR3 DNA reads as TGTGCCAGCAGCGCGGGACCCCGGAGCAATCAGCCCCAGCATTTT.

This clonotype came up many times. This chain connects TRBV10-3 to TRBJ2-7; the D gene could be TRBD1 or TRBD2 (5 bases each). The CDR3 totals 14 residues. Germline V CDR1 and CDR2: ENHRY, SYGVKD. Trimming removed 6 bases at V and 5 bases at J, with 17 bases between. CDR3 sequence (DNA): TGTGCCATCAGGGGTATATGGGACGGACACGAGCAGTACTTC. It yields the protein CAIRGIWDGHEQYF.

At least ten counts were recorded for this clonotype. This rearrangement joins TRBV19 to TRBJ1-2, with TRBD1 matching 9 bases. V lost 4 bases, J lost 3 bases, and 9 bases stayed unmatched. CDR1 and CDR2 from the germline V gene are LNHDA and SQIVND (reference sequence). The CDR3 has 16 amino acids. CDR3 protein: CASSSVQGASYYGYTF. As DNA, the CDR3 is TGTGCCAGTAGTAGCGTACAGGGGGCGTCCTACTATGGCTACACCTTC.

The chain has TRBV6-5 and TRBJ2-7; TRBD1 is a possible D gene (8 bases). This CDR3 is 15 amino acids long. V lost 3 bases and J 3 bases, leaving 15 bases between the germline ends. The germline CDR1 and CDR2 sequences are MNHEY and SVGAGI. The CDR3 reads CASSYYRGGLYEQYF. The CDR3 nucleotides read TGTGCCAGCAGTTATTACAGGGGGGGACTCTACGAGCAGTACTTC.

This clonotype has ten or more counts. The CDR3 sequence: CASSQDVQGETQYF. The CDR3 DNA is TGTGCCAGCAGCCAAGATGTACAGGGGGAGACCCAGTACTTC. This chain joins TRBV4-2 and TRBJ2-5, with 7 bases aligning to TRBD1. CDR3 size: 14 residues. Looked up from germline, CDR1 is LGHNA and CDR2 is YNFKEQ. Trimming cost V 0 bases and J 5 bases; bases outside gene matches: 3.

The chain joins TRBV6-6 to TRBJ2-2; TRBD2 might be the D (5 bases). CDR3 length: 13 residues. The V gene's germline CDR1 is MNHNY and CDR2 SVGAGI (reference sequence). V gave up 11 bases and J gave up 5 bases, with 15 bases separating them. In nucleotides, the CDR3 is TGTGCCGGCGGGCTCACTCGTACCGGGGAGCTGTTTTTT. It encodes CAGGLTRTGELFF.

This chain joins TRBV2 and TRBJ1-4; 11 nucleotides match TRBD1. V was clipped by 6 bases and J by 4 bases; unmatched bases: 7. Per germline, CDR1 SNHLY and CDR2 FYNNEI. This CDR3 contains 16 residues. The DNA for the CDR3 is TGTGCCAGCAGCCGGGACAGGGGGGCGGGTAATGAAAAACTGTTTTTT. It codes for CASSRDRGAGNEKLFF.

As DNA, the CDR3 is TGTGCCAGCAGCCATCCGGGCAGCCAAAACTCGAACACCGGGGAGCTGTTTTTT. This gives the protein CASSHPGSQNSNTGELFF. The gene calls are TRBV6-1 and TRBJ2-2; no reliable D call. This CDR3 contains 18 residues. In germline, CDR1 is MNHNS, CDR2 SASEGT. The V and J ends lost 6 bases and 0 bases respectively, with 20 bases between them.

Points on this clonotype: This sequence may be a read error, since a much larger clone differs from it by one base. The rearrangement links TRBV7-2 to TRBJ2-7; tentative D call: TRBD1 (5 bases). This CDR3 is 12 amino acids long. CDR1 and CDR2 from the germline V gene are SGHTA and FQGNSA. Trimming cost V 6 bases and J 6 bases, with 12 bases left between them. CDR3 nucleotides: TGTGCCAGCAGACATGTCCAGGGCGAGCAGTACTTC. This sequence encodes CASRHVQGEQYF. Variable domain in full (rest from reference TRBV7-2 and TRBJ2-7): GAGVSQSPSNKVTEKGKDVELRCDPISGHTALYWYRQSLGQGLEFLIYFQGNSAPDKSGLPSDRFSAERTGGSVSTLTIQRTQQEDSAVYLCASRHVQGEQYFGPGTRLTVT.

The V call is TRBV28, the J call TRBJ2-5; TRBD2 aligns across 11 bases. Germline-derived CDR1 and CDR2 are MDHEN and SYDVKM. The CDR3 runs 15 residues. With 6 bases clipped from V and 3 bases from J, the junction kept 6 bases outside the gene matches. The CDR3 sequence is CASRELAGVEETQYF. In DNA form, the CDR3 reads TGTGCCAGCAGGGAACTAGCGGGAGTAGAAGAGACCCAGTACTTC.

To note about this clonotype: A much larger clonotype is one base distant, so this may be a read error. The rearrangement uses TRBV20-1 and TRBJ1-6; D may be TRBD1 (5 bases). The CDR3 consists of 14 residues. Germline CDR1 is DFQATT and CDR2 is SNEGSKA (reference sequence). CDR3 in amino acids: CGIRYPQENSPHHF. The CDR3 region has the DNA TGCGGTATTCGTTATCCACAGGAAAATTCACCCCACCACTTT.

This chain joins TRBV10-3 and TRBJ1-2; 7 bases map to TRBD1. Germline CDR1 reads ENHRY; CDR2 reads SYGVKD. The CDR3 has 12 amino acids. Unmatched junction bases numbered 4, after V lost 6 bases and J lost 6 bases. CDR3 region: CAIRQGLDGYTF. The DNA of the CDR3 is TGTGCCATCAGACAGGGGTTAGATGGCTACACCTTC.

The V and J genes are TRBV20-1 and TRBJ1-2, with unresolved D. V was cut by 6 bases and J by 0 bases, with 14 bases left in between. The germline V gene encodes CDR1 DFQATT and CDR2 SNEGSKA (reference sequence). The CDR3 covers 14 residues. The CDR3 DNA follows: TGCAGTGCAGAGGGAGGGCTCACTAACTATGGCTACACCTTC. Translated: CSAEGGLTNYGYTF.

This clonotype was detected many times. This rearrangement joins TRBV10-3 to TRBJ2-7; unclear D gene. This CDR3 region has 11 residues. Germline assignment: CDR1 ENHRY and CDR2 SYGVKD. V was cut by 3 bases and J by 3 bases, with 3 bases left in between. The CDR3 DNA follows: TGTGCCATCAGTGATAACTACGAGCAGTACTTC. Its protein product is CAISDNYEQYF.

This clonotype was seen a single time. The chain joins TRBV29-1 to TRBJ2-7; the D gene is possibly TRBD2 (5 bases). Germline assignment: CDR1 SQVTM and CDR2 ANQGSEA. V was cut by 4 bases and J by 7 bases, with 20 bases left in between. The CDR3 is 14 amino acids. CDR3 amino acids: CSVANGVIVEEQYF. CDR3 in DNA: TGCAGCGTTGCGAACGGGGTTATCGTGGAGGAGCAGTACTTC.

In the case of this clonotype: The junction and the germline gene differ at one end; a read error may be behind it. The rearrangement uses TRBV28 and TRBJ2-4; TRBD1 agrees at 7 bases. Per the germline V gene, CDR1 is MDHEN and CDR2 is SYDVKM. The CDR3 runs 16 residues. In DNA form, the CDR3 reads TGTGCTAGCAGTTTTGTCCCGGGACAGGCCAAAAACATTCAGTACTTC. Its translation is CASSFVPGQAKNIQYF. Variable domain in full (rest from reference TRBV28 and TRBJ2-4): DVKVTQSSRYLVKRTGEKVFLECVQDMDHENMFWYRQDPGLGLRLIYFSYDVKMKEKGDIPEGYSVSREKKERFSLILESASTNQTSMYLCASSFVPGQAKNIQYFGAGTRLSVL.